This T cell receptor (beta chain) stems from a study of spatial heterogeneity in lung cancer (dated by TCRdb to about 2019). For context, the study as a whole: Beta-chain transcripts were consistently detected in greater numbers than alpha-chain transcripts, which likely reflected higher beta-chain transcript abundance. In the raw uncorrected reads, each unique combination of TCR and UMI appeared more than ten times on average. The study linked features of the TCR repertoire to counts of nonsynonymous mutations, which were determined by whole-exome sequencing of tumor tissue. In non-small cell lung cancer, the study quantitatively compared TCR alpha and beta repertoires across several tumor regions, matched nontumor lung, and blood. At surgery, fewer than 250 tumor regions, 64 matched nontumor lung samples and 56 PBMC samples were TCR-sequenced for both alpha and beta chains.

The library was prepared using 5' RACE. The data were produced on a NextSeq 500. The TCR library protocol attached a unique molecular identifier to each TCR cDNA molecule to allow correction of PCR and sequencing errors. The original pipeline was this. TCR identification, UMI-based error correction and CDR3 extraction were all carried out with Decombinator tools. TCRs above a frequency of 2 per 1,000, corresponding to the top 1% of the tumor frequency distribution, were defined as expanded. Renyi diversity was computed with the R vegan package after each repertoire had been subsampled 100 times to 5,000 TCRs. CDR3 similarity networks were built from amino acid triplet string-kernel similarity, with CDR3s being connected when pairwise similarity was above 0.82. TCRdb passed the public sequencing reads through fastp at Q25 and MiXCR, retaining productive beta sequences. All rows with the same CDR3 protein become a single entry with the most common DNA and genes. The V and J calls follow TCRdb's processing rather than the paper's. For this sample there are roughly 10,000 distinct CDR3 sequences; about 3.5% appear just once. 40% to 65% of the sample belongs to the ten largest clones.

The sample holds many counts of this clonotype. Which antigen it targets is not known. No clone much larger than this one lies a single base away; base qualities are absent. This beta chain represents an off-target read in a library built for alpha chains; its size is of limited meaning. Overall study outcomes, separate from this receptor: Ubiquitous expanded tumor TCRs were detected in blood more often at tumor resection than at routine follow-up. Confirming at a functional level the hypothesis that regional TCRs recognize regional mutations was considered to require additional single-cell paired TCR alpha and beta sequencing.

Reading from cysteine to phenylalanine, the CDR3 counts 14 amino acids. Only the CDR3 region is kept as DNA, spanning 42 bases read in frame from base 1. CDR1 MGHRA and CDR2 YSYEKL are derived from the germline V gene. V is clipped by 0 bases and J by 9 bases, and the sequence between their germline boundaries is 15 bases long. This specimen's time point label, per the study, means: sample taken at primary tumor resection. Whole RNA extracted from tumor and nontumor lung tissue, or from cryopreserved PBMC samples, was used for TCR sequencing without cell sorting. The donors were some 72 patients from the lung TRACERx cohort who had early-stage, untreated non-small cell lung cancer. Only patients for whom sufficient RNA was available from at least two tumor regions were selected for TCR sequencing.

The sample here was PBMCs, taken at surgery. This chain is built from TRBV4-1 and TRBJ2-7; a confident D gene designation cannot be given. This clonotype originated in a female donor with early-stage non-small cell lung cancer. The CDR3 loop reads CASSQDNATPGQYF. The DNA sequence reads TGCGCCAGCAGCCAAGATAACGCAACTCCGGGGCAGTACTTC.